A selection of T cell receptor beta chains follows, all from one sample in a study of blood T cell repertoires in COVID-19. The assay was immunoSEQ multiplex PCR, and TCRdb's table has in-frame clones only and misses some. The sample consists of under 150,000 clones, 80% of them appearing once. The sample consisted of peripheral blood. These receptors all stem from a man between 60 and 70 years old with active or convalescent COVID-19. The CDR3 runs from the conserved cysteine through the conserved F or W. The D gene is left open where the match is weak. Where a row states a size, it is once, few, many or the class of an expanded clone; other rows omit it.

clone size,J gene,V gene,D gene,CDR3 protein,CDR3 DNA
.,TRBJ2-5,TRBV6-1,.,CASSETRETQYF,TGTGCCAGCAGTGAAACGAGGGAGACCCAGTACTTC
.,TRBJ2-7,TRBV7-9,TRBD1,CASSSLGTDPYEQYF,TGTGCCAGCAGCTCTCTAGGGACAGACCCCTACGAGCAGTACTTC
few,TRBJ2-7,TRBV4-1,.,CASRSERTYEQYF,TGCGCCAGCAGATCTGAGCGTACCTACGAGCAGTACTTC
once,TRBJ1-6,TRBV30,TRBD1,CAWVHRGGSPLHF,TGTGCCTGGGTCCACAGGGGAGGTTCACCCCTCCACTTT
few,TRBJ2-2,TRBV7-3,.,CASSPAEGTGELFF,TGTGCCAGCAGCCCCGCGGAGGGGACCGGGGAGCTGTTTTTT
.,TRBJ2-3,TRBV7-3,.,CASSRGDTQYF,TGTGCCAGCAGCAGGGGGGATACGCAGTATTTT
.,TRBJ1-3,TRBV12-3/TRBV12-4,.,CASSHRRNTIYF,TGTGCCAGCAGCCACAGGAGAAACACCATATATTTT
.,TRBJ2-5,TRBV2,TRBD1,CASSRQGVETQYF,TGTGCCAGCAGTCGACAGGGAGTTGAGACCCAGTACTTC
.,TRBJ1-1,TRBV9,.,CASTGGAGPNTEAFF,TGTGCCAGCACGGGTGGGGCAGGGCCGAACACTGAAGCTTTCTTT
.,TRBJ2-5,TRBV6-2/TRBV6-3,TRBD1,CASSPRGRETQYF,TGTGCCAGCAGTCCCAGGGGGCGTGAGACCCAGTACTTC
.,TRBJ2-2,TRBV5-5,TRBD2,CASSWTSGANTGELFF,TGTGCCAGCAGCTGGACTAGCGGGGCGAACACCGGGGAGCTGTTTTTT
.,TRBJ1-1,TRBV28,.,CASSDRTGMNTEAFF,TGTGCCAGCAGTGACCGGACGGGGATGAACACTGAAGCTTTCTTT
.,TRBJ2-7,TRBV5-6,TRBD2,CASSPGLAGDSYEQYF,TGTGCCAGCAGCCCGGGACTAGCGGGGGATTCCTACGAGCAGTACTTC
.,TRBJ1-1,TRBV5-1,TRBD1,CASSRRGQGNTEAFF,TGCGCCAGCAGCAGGAGAGGACAGGGGAACACTGAAGCTTTCTTT
.,TRBJ2-1,TRBV28,TRBD1,CASRRQGPINEQFF,TGTGCCAGCAGGAGACAGGGGCCCATCAATGAGCAGTTCTTC
.,TRBJ2-5,TRBV6-1,TRBD1,CASSEHTGAGETQYF,TGTGCCAGCAGTGAACATACAGGGGCCGGGGAGACCCAGTACTTC
.,TRBJ1-1,TRBV11-3,.,CASSLDGGGETEAFF,TGTGCCAGCAGCTTAGATGGAGGGGGGGAAACTGAAGCTTTCTTT
many,TRBJ2-1,TRBV7-9,TRBD2,CASSWTSGRSNEQFF,TGTGCCAGCAGCTGGACTAGCGGGAGATCCAATGAGCAGTTCTTC
.,TRBJ2-5,TRBV18,.,CASSPRAETQYF,TGTGCCAGCTCACCACGGGCTGAGACCCAGTACTTC
.,TRBJ2-2,TRBV2,.,CATRVESAGELFF,TGTGCCACGAGGGTGGAGTCAGCCGGGGAGCTGTTTTTT
.,TRBJ1-1,TRBV5-1,.,CASRESMNTEAFF,TGCGCCAGCAGAGAGTCCATGAACACTGAAGCTTTCTTT
.,TRBJ2-1,TRBV4-2,.,CASSLEESSYNEQFF,TGTGCCAGCAGCCTCGAGGAAAGCTCCTACAATGAGCAGTTCTTC
few,TRBJ2-3,TRBV20-1,.,CSARTAVTQYF,TGCAGTGCCCGCACCGCGGTCACGCAGTATTTT
.,TRBJ1-6,TRBV15,.,CATSPRTDNSPLHF,TGTGCCACCAGCCCTAGGACAGATAATTCACCCCTCCACTTT
.,TRBJ2-7,TRBV3-1/TRBV3-2,.,CASTKDGVAEQYF,TGTGCCAGCACCAAAGACGGAGTGGCCGAGCAGTACTTC
.,TRBJ2-1,TRBV28,TRBD2,CASRISGLPNEQFF,TGTGCCAGCAGGATTTCGGGACTACCTAATGAGCAGTTCTTC
.,TRBJ1-1,TRBV19,.,CASSIGRGLDTEAFF,TGTGCCAGTAGTATTGGGAGGGGGTTGGACACTGAAGCTTTCTTT
.,TRBJ2-7,TRBV19,.,CASSIGSVPEQYF,TGTGCCAGTAGTATTGGGAGCGTCCCCGAGCAGTACTTC
.,TRBJ1-1,TRBV2,.,CASSEFQGSTGEAFF,TGTGCCAGCAGTGAATTTCAGGGCTCCACAGGTGAAGCTTTCTTT
.,TRBJ2-5,TRBV2,TRBD1,CASRAGTGEETQYF,TGTGCCAGCAGGGCCGGGACAGGGGAAGAGACCCAGTACTTC
.,TRBJ2-2,TRBV11-3,.,CASSLDPNTGELFF,TGTGCCAGCAGCTTAGATCCAAACACCGGGGAGCTGTTTTTT